This TCR beta chain was captured in a study of T cell changes during pregnancy in multiple sclerosis. Produced via immunoSEQ multiplex PCR; TCRdb's table is partial and in-frame only. The data hold about 94,000 clones, with roughly 92% observed a single time. Germline V lookup: CDR1 SGHRS, CDR2 YFSETQ. The CDR3 has 15 residues. The V gene end was trimmed by 4 bases and the J gene end by 0 bases; junction bases not matched to a gene: 6. The sequences come from peripheral blood, collected after pregnancy. The rearrangement joins TRBV5-1 to TRBJ1-1; 7 bases map to TRBD1. The sequence was obtained from a female donor with multiple sclerosis, enrolled in a pregnancy study. The CDR3 here is CASSVRQGMNTEAFF. For the CDR3, the DNA is TGCGCCAGCAGCGTACGACAGGGAATGAACACTGAAGCTTTCTTT.